The clone carrying this T cell receptor beta chain came up a few times. The antigen is unknown. These data come from a study of CD8 T cells in ankylosing spondylitis. Whole-study results and caveats: Among TCR beta sequences, a motif of under ten highly homologous variants appeared characteristic of ankylosing spondylitis blood. CD8+ by phenotype, disease-linked clones were relatively rare in peripheral blood. The clones that were linked to disease were reported to be significantly enriched in matched synovial fluid samples from ankylosing spondylitis patients.

In making TCR beta libraries, quantitative 5'-RACE with molecular barcodes was used. TCRdb redid the calling of the 5' RACE reads with MiXCR, one entry per CDR3 protein. The table records 250,000 to 350,000 distinct CDR3 sequences, 7.5% to 9% of them present only once. After removal of 6 bases from V and 5 bases from J, the junction contained 10 bases not matched to a gene. The CDR3 is 15 amino acids. Germline V gene lookup returns CDR1 SGHRS and CDR2 YFSETQ. The source is a male donor with ankylosing spondylitis. This chain links TRBV5-1 with TRBJ2-1; 8 positions agree with TRBD2. The sequenced sample was blood, either unsorted or a sorted T cell fraction (not recorded which). For the CDR3, the DNA is TGCGCCAGCAAGGGCGGCGGGAGGACCGACAATGAGCAGTTCTTC. The encoded protein is CASKGGGRTDNEQFF.